This T cell receptor (beta chain) was sequenced during a study of beta chain features in type 1 diabetes (dated by TCRdb to the late 2010s). Some background on the complete study: Mean age, gender distribution, total cell number and subset yield did not differ between patients and healthy donors. Regulatory and stem cell-like memory subsets were obtained from only 8 patients and about 8 healthy donors, while naive and central memory subsets were obtained from all 30 or so donors. The study compared the TCRB repertoires of sorted circulating CD4+ T cell subsets in recently diagnosed type 1 diabetes patients with those in matched healthy donors. A total of about 100 million sorted cells were examined across all samples, and RNA yield correlated strongly with the number of cells per subset.

This clone was observed a handful of times. The clone's antigen remains unknown. There are no base qualities to consult, and no much larger clone falls within one base. The High Capacity cDNA Reverse Transcription Kit was used to reverse transcribe all of the isolated RNA, meaning that expressed TCRB transcripts were what got sequenced. Deep immunoSEQ sequencing was performed on naive, central memory and regulatory T cell samples, with an average of about 3.6 million total reads per sample. After sorted cells were lysed in RLT buffer, RNA was extracted with DNase-treated RNeasy Micro or Mini kits, with the choice depending on cell number. To prevent cross-contamination, every cell subset was processed on its own, while patient and healthy donor samples were processed together. The immunoSEQ multiplex PCR was used to amplify TCRB sequences from cDNA, yielding 87-bp fragments that span the CDR3 region. Sequencing of the amplicons was done on the Illumina HiSeq platform. Processing in the source paper ran as follows. PCR bias was corrected computationally using synthetic template baselines, and reads within Hamming distance 2 were collapsed, with unmergeable singletons discarded. Reads were aligned against IMGT to assign V, D and J genes, CDR3 length and insertions or deletions at six rearrangement sites. Within each subset, clonotype counts were normalized to sorted cell number, after which true diversity and Gini coefficients were computed with the tcR R package. The overlap coefficient, calculated on TCRB nucleotide sequences, was used to measure repertoire sharing. Out-of-frame TCRB sequences from naive cells were analyzed to stand in for the pre-selection repertoire. What TCRdb holds here is the immuneACCESS table cut down to in-frame rearrangements. Part of the clones is not present; checked against another copy, under half of the missing clones reflect an unresolved V gene, and the others are unexplained. That table supplies the V and J calls and clone size; D and trimming were determined from the DNA. Here the sample has 200,000 to 300,000 clones; just over 20% occur a single time. The top ten clonotypes cover less than 0.03% of the sample.

What the study reported, not specific to this receptor: At VDJ recombination sites, patients with type 1 diabetes made fewer insertions and deleted more nucleotides, a pattern implying thymic rearrangement abnormalities. A moderate but significant shortening of TCRB CDR3 length was observed in type 1 diabetes patients in all four CD4+ subsets. Because cDNA rather than genomic DNA was sequenced, highly expressing activated cells could have been over-represented, although no difference in activation and CD3 levels was found between groups. PCR might favor shorter templates, but patient and control samples were amplified and corrected together, so any skew would affect both groups equally. Because small numbers of individuals were included in the HLA sub-analyses, any influence of HLA type on TCRB rearrangement was left unresolved. Naive, central memory and regulatory TCRB repertoires appeared more similar among patients than among healthy donors.

Each donor gave one peripheral blood draw, roughly 110 mL on average, collected into heparinised tubes. A BD FACSAria II and a panel including CD45RO, CCR7, CD25, CD127, CD95 and CD27 were used to sort naive, central memory, regulatory and stem cell-like memory CD4+ T cells. Purity was above 95% for every sorted population. Right away, PBMCs were isolated by Lymphoprep density gradient centrifugation and were stained directly, with no culture step. To minimize batch effects, samples were stained and sorted in pairs, one healthy donor with one patient per experiment. Including cysteine and phenylalanine, the CDR3 has 11 amino acids. Only the CDR3 part of the read is kept: 33 bases, read in frame from the first base. From the germline V gene (reference sequence), CDR1 is DFQATT and CDR2 is SNEGSKA.

This TCR was recovered from a woman in her thirties or forties with type 1 diabetes. The sample was naive CD4+ T cells from blood. The intended sense of this specimen's cell subset or site label: true naive CD4+ T cells. The V and J segments used are TRBV20-1 and TRBJ2-4, with the identity of the D gene unclear. The CDR3 reads CTSLAKNIQYF. The nucleotides read TGCACCTCTTTAGCCAAAAACATTCAGTACTTC.